This T cell receptor beta chain was recovered during a study of T cell responses to AZD1222 COVID-19 vaccine (dated by TCRdb to the early 2020s). At the level of the whole study: AZD1222 recipients whose second dose came at about 4 weeks and those whose second dose came at about 12 weeks were combined into one group, since spike-specific TCR depth and breadth did not differ between the two schedules. Trial participants were enrolled by age into subgroups of 18-55, 56-69 and 70-plus years, and about 150, 27 and 61 TCR-sequenced participants, respectively, were included in these subgroups. A total of 230 to 250 trial participants underwent TCR sequencing, of whom approximately 210 received two doses of AZD1222 and around 26 received two doses of the MenACWY control vaccine.

The CDR3 regions of human TCRbeta chains were analyzed by immunosequencing. From the authors' description of their analysis: Repertoire TCRs were matched against a reference library of SARS-CoV-2-specific TCRs generated with the MIRA antigen-specificity platform. Breadth was defined as the fraction of unique TCRs that were SARS-CoV-2-associated, and depth was defined as the fraction of total T cells that were SARS-CoV-2-associated. Each spike-specific TCR was assigned to its reactive spike region and to a CD4 or CD8 class using the MIRA data. Log10-transformed breadth and depth values were compared by one-way ANOVA with Sidak's multiple comparisons tests. Entries here come from immuneACCESS through TCRdb and include only in-frame sequences with V and J called. Some clones fail to appear in such tables; in the studies checked, an unresolved V gene covers under half of the shortfall, and the cause of the remainder is unknown. The D gene and trimming were derived from the DNA, and the V and J assignments and clone size from that table. The sample contains approximately 99,000 clones, around nine tenths of them found a single time. Around 3.2% of the sample rests with the top ten.

A note on this clone: Its target antigen remains unknown. One end of the junction is discordant with germline, which a read error may explain.

What the research found in general, with its limitations: Most participants were white British and females outnumbered males, and the authors suggested that clonal diversity may have been underestimated. The whole spike protein was spanned by vaccine-associated CD4 TCRs, and dominant responses were seen in regions 160-218 and 743-854. After two AZD1222 doses, spike-specific TCR breadth and depth were significantly higher than at day 0 and than in MenACWY recipients. Conclusions about previously exposed vaccinees are limited, since just six AZD1222 recipients were seropositive for SARS-CoV-2 at baseline. Reportedly, almost half of the unique spike-specific TCRs recognized epitopes lying outside the regions that are mutated in the B.1.351 and B.1.1.7 variants. Because no day 14 peak-response samples were available, the repertoires could be characterized only after the peak T cell response. In the small 56-69-year group, the increase in depth fell short of significance, most likely because of low power.

In light of the paper, this sample's time point label describes: baseline before first vaccination. Vaccinee samples were obtained from the UK trials COV001 and COV002, which included a single-blind randomized controlled phase 2/3 trial of AZD1222 (ChAdOx1 nCoV-19) in healthy adults. Trial participant PBMC samples were collected at day 0 and day 28 after the second dose for TCRbeta chain sequencing. Sequenced here: peripheral blood, sampled on day 0 of AZD1222 vaccination. This TCR derives from an adult in good health.

The CDR3 reads as follows: CASSLPTEETQYF. In nucleotide form, the sequence is TGTGCCAGCAGCCTTCCGACAGAAGAGACCCAGTACTTC. The chain is assembled from TRBV5-1 and TRBJ2-5, and TRBD1 may be the D gene, going by 5 matching bases. Taken from the germline V gene, the CDR1 and CDR2 loops are SGHRS and YFSETQ. Including the terminal cysteine and phenylalanine, the CDR3 comprises 13 residues. Only the CDR3 DNA is retained, 39 bases long and in frame from the first base.